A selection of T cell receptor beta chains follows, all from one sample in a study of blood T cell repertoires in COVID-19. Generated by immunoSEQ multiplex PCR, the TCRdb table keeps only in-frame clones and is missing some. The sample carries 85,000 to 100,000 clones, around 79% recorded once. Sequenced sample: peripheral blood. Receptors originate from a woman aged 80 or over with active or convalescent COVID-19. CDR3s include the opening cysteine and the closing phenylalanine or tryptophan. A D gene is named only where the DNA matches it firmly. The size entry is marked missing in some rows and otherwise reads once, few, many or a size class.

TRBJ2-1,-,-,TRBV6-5,CASESGYNEQFF,TGTGCCAGCGAAAGCGGGTACAATGAGCAGTTCTTC
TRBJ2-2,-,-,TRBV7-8,CASREGWPGEMNTGELFF,TGTGCCAGCAGAGAAGGGTGGCCGGGGGAGATGAACACCGGGGAGCTGTTTTTT
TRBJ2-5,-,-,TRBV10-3,CAISGQAKETQYF,TGTGCCATCAGTGGGCAGGCGAAAGAGACCCAGTACTTC
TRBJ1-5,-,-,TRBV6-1,CASSERGRSNQPQHF,TGTGCCAGCAGTGAAAGGGGTAGGAGCAATCAGCCCCAGCATTTT
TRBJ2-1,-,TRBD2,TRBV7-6,CASSKTSGRDEQFF,TGTGCCAGCAGCAAGACTAGCGGGAGAGATGAGCAGTTCTTC
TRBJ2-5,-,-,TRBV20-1,CSAEETQYF,TGCAGTGCCGAGGAGACCCAGTACTTC
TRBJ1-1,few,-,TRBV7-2,CASSYSRGTEAFF,TGTGCCAGCAGCTATAGCAGGGGCACTGAAGCTTTCTTT
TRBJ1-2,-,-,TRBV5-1,CASSRSPEGDGYTF,TGCGCCAGCAGCCGGTCCCCCGAGGGGGACGGCTACACCTTC
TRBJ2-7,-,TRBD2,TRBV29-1,CSVETPGLAGEQYF,TGCAGCGTTGAGACCCCGGGACTAGCGGGGGAGCAGTACTTC
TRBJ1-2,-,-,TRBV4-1,CASSQGQNYGYTF,TGCGCCAGCAGCCAAGGACAAAACTATGGCTACACCTTC
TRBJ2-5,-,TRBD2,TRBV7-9,CASSPWIAGGAETQYF,TGTGCCAGCAGCCCCTGGATAGCGGGAGGGGCAGAGACCCAGTACTTC
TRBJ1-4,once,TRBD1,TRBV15,CATSRSMTGTNEKLFF,TGTGCCACCAGCAGATCTATGACAGGGACGAATGAAAAACTGTTTTTT
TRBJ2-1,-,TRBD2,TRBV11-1,CASSPLAGGLSNEQFF,TGTGCCAGCAGCCCCCTAGCGGGTGGATTGTCCAATGAGCAGTTCTTC
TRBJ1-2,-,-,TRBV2,CASSEGGRAVYGYTF,TGTGCCAGCAGTGAAGGCGGCAGGGCCGTCTATGGCTACACCTTC
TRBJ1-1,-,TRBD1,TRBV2,CARSVQGPNTEAFF,TGTGCCAGAAGCGTACAGGGGCCGAACACTGAAGCTTTCTTT
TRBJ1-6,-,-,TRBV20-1,CSASQGSNSPLHF,TGCAGTGCTAGTCAGGGTAGTAATTCACCCCTCCACTTT
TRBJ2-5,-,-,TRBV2,CASKRTAQETQYF,TGTGCCAGCAAAAGGACAGCTCAAGAGACCCAGTACTTC
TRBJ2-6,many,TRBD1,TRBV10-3,CAITPGALDRDRPGANVLTF,TGTGCCATCACCCCGGGGGCCTTGGACAGGGACCGACCTGGGGCCAACGTCCTGACTTTC
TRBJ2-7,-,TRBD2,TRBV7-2,CASSPMAGGYNEQYF,TGTGCCAGCAGCCCAATGGCGGGAGGATATAACGAGCAGTACTTC
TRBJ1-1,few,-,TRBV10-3,CAISEVREAEAFF,TGTGCCATCAGTGAAGTACGCGAGGCTGAAGCTTTCTTT
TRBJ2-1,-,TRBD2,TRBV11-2,CASSSRTSGRDEQFF,TGTGCCAGCAGCTCCAGGACTAGCGGGAGGGATGAGCAGTTCTTC
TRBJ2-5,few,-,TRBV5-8,CASSLDRGMETQYF,TGTGCCAGCAGCTTGGATCGGGGGATGGAGACCCAGTACTTC
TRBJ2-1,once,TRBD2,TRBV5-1,CASSAGAGNEQFF,TGCGCCAGCTCAGCGGGAGCGGGTAATGAGCAGTTCTTC
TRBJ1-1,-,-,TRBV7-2,CASSLESLYNTEAFF,TGTGCCAGCAGCTTAGAGTCACTCTACAACACTGAAGCTTTCTTT
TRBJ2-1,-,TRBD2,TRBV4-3,CASSQGTSGNGGEQFF,TGCGCCAGCAGCCAAGGGACTAGCGGGAATGGAGGTGAGCAGTTCTTC
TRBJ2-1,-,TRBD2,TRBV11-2,CASSPSFSGSSYNEQFF,TGTGCCAGCAGCCCCTCCTTTAGCGGGAGCTCCTACAATGAGCAGTTCTTC
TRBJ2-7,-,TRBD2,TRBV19,CASSMVLGRTRNEQYF,TGTGCCAGTAGTATGGTTTTGGGCAGGACTAGAAACGAGCAGTACTTC
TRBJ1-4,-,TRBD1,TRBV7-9,CASSLAGGREKLFF,TGTGCCAGCAGCTTAGCAGGGGGCAGAGAAAAACTGTTTTTT
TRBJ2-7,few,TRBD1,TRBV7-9,CASSPGTVYEQYF,TGTGCCAGCAGCCCCGGGACAGTCTACGAGCAGTACTTC
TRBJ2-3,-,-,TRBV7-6,CASSLEGRPTDTQYF,TGTGCCAGCAGCTTAGAAGGGAGGCCCACAGATACGCAGTATTTT
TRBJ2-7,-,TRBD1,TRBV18,CASSPIPTGGVDEQYF,TGTGCCAGCTCACCGATCCCGACAGGGGGCGTCGACGAGCAGTACTTC
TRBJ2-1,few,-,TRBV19,CASTLDGDNEQFF,TGTGCCAGTACTCTAGACGGAGACAATGAGCAGTTCTTC
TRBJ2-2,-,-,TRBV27,CASSFIFGELFF,TGTGCCAGCAGTTTCATTTTTGGGGAGCTGTTTTTT
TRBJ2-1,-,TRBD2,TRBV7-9,CASSLVAMGLAERNEQFF,TGTGCCAGCAGCTTAGTTGCCATGGGACTAGCGGAGAGGAATGAGCAGTTCTTC
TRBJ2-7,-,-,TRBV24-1,CATSDLTGHQYF,TGTGCCACCAGTGATTTAACAGGACATCAGTACTTC
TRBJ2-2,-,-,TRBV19,CASSIRVGNGELFF,TGTGCCAGTAGTATCCGGGTCGGGAACGGGGAGCTGTTTTTT
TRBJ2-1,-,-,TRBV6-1,CASSDLGGGVGNEQFF,TGTGCCAGCAGTGATTTGGGCGGCGGGGTGGGCAATGAGCAGTTCTTC
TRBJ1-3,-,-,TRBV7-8,CASSRWGTSSGNTIYF,TGTGCCAGCAGCCGATGGGGGACTAGCTCTGGAAACACCATATATTTT
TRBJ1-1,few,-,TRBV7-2,CASSLAGNSGTEAFF,TGTGCCAGCAGCTTAGCAGGAAACTCGGGCACTGAAGCTTTCTTT
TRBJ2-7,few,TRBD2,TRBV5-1,CASSLSGDLYEQYF,TGCGCCAGCAGCCTAAGCGGGGACCTCTACGAGCAGTACTTC
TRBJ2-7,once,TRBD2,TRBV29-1,CSVGLAASYEQYF,TGCAGCGTTGGACTAGCGGCTTCCTACGAGCAGTACTTC
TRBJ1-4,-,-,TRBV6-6,CASSYHTVNEKLFF,TGTGCCAGCAGTTATCATACGGTTAATGAAAAACTGTTTTTT
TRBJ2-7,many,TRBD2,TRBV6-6,CASKLDGEGEQYF,TGTGCCAGCAAACTGGACGGGGAGGGCGAGCAGTACTTC
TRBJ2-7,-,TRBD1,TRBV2,CASSGRTGRGEQYF,TGTGCCAGCAGTGGCCGGACAGGGCGGGGCGAGCAGTACTTC
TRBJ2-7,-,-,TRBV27,CASSLSWGTYSYEQYF,TGTGCCAGCAGTTTATCGTGGGGGACATACTCCTACGAGCAGTACTTC
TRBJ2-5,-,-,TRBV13,CASSLAGAETQYF,TGTGCCAGCAGCTTAGCGGGAGCAGAGACCCAGTACTTC
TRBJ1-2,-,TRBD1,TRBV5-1,CASSLLGQNYGYTF,TGCGCCAGCAGCTTGTTGGGACAGAACTATGGCTACACCTTC
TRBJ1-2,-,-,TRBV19,CASSEGTGTNYGYTF,TGTGCCAGTAGTGAAGGTACAGGTACCAACTATGGCTACACCTTC
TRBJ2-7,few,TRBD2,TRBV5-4,CASSFPGGSYEQYF,TGTGCCAGCAGCTTCCCGGGAGGTTCCTACGAGCAGTACTTC
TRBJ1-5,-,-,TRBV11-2,CASSLENYQPQHF,TGTGCCAGCAGCTTGGAGAATTATCAGCCCCAGCATTTT